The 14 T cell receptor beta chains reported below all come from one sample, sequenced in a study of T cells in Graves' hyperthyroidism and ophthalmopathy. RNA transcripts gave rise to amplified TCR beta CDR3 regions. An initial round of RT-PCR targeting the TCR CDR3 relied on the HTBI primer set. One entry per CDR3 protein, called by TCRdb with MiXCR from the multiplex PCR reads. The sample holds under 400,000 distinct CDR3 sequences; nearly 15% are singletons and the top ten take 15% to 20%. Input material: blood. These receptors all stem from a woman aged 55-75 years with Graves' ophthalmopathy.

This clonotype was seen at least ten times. For the CDR3, the DNA is TGTGCCAGAGGACTAGCGGGAGGAACGAACACCGGGGAGCTGTTTTTT. This encodes CARGLAGGTNTGELFF. V is TRBV2 and J is TRBJ2-2; the match to TRBD2 covers 14 bases. The V and J ends lost 9 bases and 0 bases, in that order; junction bases with no gene match: 3. This CDR3 region has 16 residues. CDR1 is SNHLY, CDR2 FYNNEI, per germline.

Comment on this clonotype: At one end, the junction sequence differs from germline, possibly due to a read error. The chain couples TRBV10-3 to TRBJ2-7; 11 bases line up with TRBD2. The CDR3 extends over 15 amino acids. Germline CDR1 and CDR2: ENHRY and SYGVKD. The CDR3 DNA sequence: TGTGCCATCAGTACCGGGACTAGCGGATCCTACGAGCGGTACTTC. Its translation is CAISTGTSGSYERYF.

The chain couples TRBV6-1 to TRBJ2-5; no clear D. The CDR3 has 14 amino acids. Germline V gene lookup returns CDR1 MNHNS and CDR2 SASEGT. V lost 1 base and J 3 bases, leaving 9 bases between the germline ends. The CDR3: CASSEEAREETQYF. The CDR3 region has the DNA TGTGCCAGCAGTGAAGAGGCCCGAGAAGAGACCCAGTACTTC.

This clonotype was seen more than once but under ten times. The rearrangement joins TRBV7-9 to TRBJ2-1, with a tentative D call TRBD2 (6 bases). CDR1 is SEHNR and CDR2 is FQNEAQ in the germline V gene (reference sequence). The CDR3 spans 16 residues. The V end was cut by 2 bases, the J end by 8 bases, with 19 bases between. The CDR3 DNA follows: TGTGCCAGCAGCTTAAGTGGGGCGGCGGGAAATTATGAGCAGTTCTTC. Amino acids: CASSLSGAAGNYEQFF.

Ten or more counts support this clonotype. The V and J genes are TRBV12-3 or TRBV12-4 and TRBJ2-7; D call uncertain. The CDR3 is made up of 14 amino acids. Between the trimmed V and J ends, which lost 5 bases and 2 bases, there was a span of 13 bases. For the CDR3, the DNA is TGTGCCAGCAGTCTCCCCCTCACCCCCTACGAGCAGTACTTC. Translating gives CASSLPLTPYEQYF.

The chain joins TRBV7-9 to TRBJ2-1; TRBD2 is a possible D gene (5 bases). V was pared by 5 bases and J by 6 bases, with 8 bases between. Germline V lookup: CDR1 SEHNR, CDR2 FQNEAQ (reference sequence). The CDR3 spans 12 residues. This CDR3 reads CASSATSNEQFF. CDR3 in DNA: TGTGCCAGCAGCGCTACTAGCAATGAGCAGTTCTTC.

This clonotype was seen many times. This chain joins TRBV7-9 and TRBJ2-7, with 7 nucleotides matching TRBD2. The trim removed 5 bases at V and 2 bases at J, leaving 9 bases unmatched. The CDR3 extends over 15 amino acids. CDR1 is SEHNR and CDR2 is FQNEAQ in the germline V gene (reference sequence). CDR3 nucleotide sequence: TGTGCCAGCAGCCGCTCAGGCGGGAGTGCCTACGAGCAGTACTTC. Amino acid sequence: CASSRSGGSAYEQYF.

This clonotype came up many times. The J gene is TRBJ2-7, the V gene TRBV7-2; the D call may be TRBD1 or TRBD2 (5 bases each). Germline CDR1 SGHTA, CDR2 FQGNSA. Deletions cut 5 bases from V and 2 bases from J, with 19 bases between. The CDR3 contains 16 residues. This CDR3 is CASSVGPPKGTYEQYF. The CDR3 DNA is TGTGCCAGCAGCGTGGGACCCCCAAAGGGGACCTACGAGCAGTACTTC. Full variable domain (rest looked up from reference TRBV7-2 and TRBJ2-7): GAGVSQSPSNKVTEKGKDVELRCDPISGHTALYWYRQSLGQGLEFLIYFQGNSAPDKSGLPSDRFSAERTGGSVSTLTIQRTQQEDSAVYLCASSVGPPKGTYEQYFGPGTRLTVT.

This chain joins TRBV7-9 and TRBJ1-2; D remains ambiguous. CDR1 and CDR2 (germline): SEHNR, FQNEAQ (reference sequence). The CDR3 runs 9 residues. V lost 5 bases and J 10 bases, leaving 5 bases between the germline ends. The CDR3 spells CASSPPYTF. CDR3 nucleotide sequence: TGTGCCAGCAGCCCCCCCTACACCTTC.

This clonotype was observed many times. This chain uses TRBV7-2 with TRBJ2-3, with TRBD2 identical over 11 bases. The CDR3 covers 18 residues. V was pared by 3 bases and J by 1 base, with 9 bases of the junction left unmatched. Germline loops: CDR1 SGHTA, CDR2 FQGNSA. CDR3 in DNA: TGTGCCAGCAGCTTTCCTTTAGCGGGAGGGCTGCGCACAGATACGCAGTATTTT. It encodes CASSFPLAGGLRTDTQYF.

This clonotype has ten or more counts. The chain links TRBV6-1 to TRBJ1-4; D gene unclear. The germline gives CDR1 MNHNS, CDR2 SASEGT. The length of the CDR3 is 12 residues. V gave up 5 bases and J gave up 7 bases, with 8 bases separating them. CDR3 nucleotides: TGTGCCAGCAGTACCACGGTTGAAAAACTGTTTTTT. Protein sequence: CASSTTVEKLFF.

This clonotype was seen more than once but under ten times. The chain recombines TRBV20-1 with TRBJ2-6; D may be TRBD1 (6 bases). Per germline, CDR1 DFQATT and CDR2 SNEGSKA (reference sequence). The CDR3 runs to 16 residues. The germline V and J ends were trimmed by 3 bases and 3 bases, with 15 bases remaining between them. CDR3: CSASTAQGGGANVLTF. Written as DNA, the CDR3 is TGCAGTGCTAGCACCGCACAGGGTGGTGGGGCCAACGTCCTGACTTTC.

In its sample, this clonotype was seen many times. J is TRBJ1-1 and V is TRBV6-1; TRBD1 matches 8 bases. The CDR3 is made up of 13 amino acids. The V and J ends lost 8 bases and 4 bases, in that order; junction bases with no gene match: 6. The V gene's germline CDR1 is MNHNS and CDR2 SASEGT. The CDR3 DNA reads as TGTGCCAGCCGCCGGACAGGGCTCACTGAAGCTTTCTTT. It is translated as CASRRTGLTEAFF.

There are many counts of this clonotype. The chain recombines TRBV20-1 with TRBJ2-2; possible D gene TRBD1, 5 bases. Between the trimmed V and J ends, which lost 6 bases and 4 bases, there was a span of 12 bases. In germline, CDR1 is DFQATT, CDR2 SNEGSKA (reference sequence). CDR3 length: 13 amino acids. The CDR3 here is CSAGAQSTGELFF. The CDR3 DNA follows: TGCAGTGCAGGGGCCCAGAGCACCGGGGAGCTGTTTTTT.